The next 24 T cell receptor beta chains were all read from a single sample in a study of T cell responses to AZD1222 COVID-19 vaccine. The protocol was immunoSEQ multiplex PCR, while the TCRdb copy is restricted to in-frame clones and leaves out a portion. The sample shows around 94,000 clones, roughly 84% of them seen only once. The specimen was peripheral blood, collected on day 0 of AZD1222 vaccination. The receptors derive from an adult in good health.

CDR3 nucleotides: TGTGCCAGCAGTCGAGAGGGGGTTCGGAGCAATCAGCCCCAGCATTTT. Protein product: CASSREGVRSNQPQHF. J is TRBJ1-5 and V is TRBV5-8, with TRBD1 as a possible D gene (6 bases). The V and J ends lost 5 bases and 1 base respectively, with 16 bases between them. The CDR3 is 16 amino acids. CDR1 is SGHTS, CDR2 YDEGEE, per germline.

J is TRBJ2-7 and V is TRBV3-1 (or the pseudogene TRBV3-2); TRBD1 matches at 9 bases. The CDR3 is 14 residues long. Germline values: CDR1 LGHDT, CDR2 YNNKEL (reference sequence). V lost 3 bases and J lost 6; bases outside the gene matches: 6. Written as DNA, the CDR3 is TGTGCCAGCAGCCACGGGGACAGGGAAAGCGAGCAGTACTTC. Protein sequence: CASSHGDRESEQYF.

V usage is TRBV6-6 and J usage is TRBJ2-7; D remains ambiguous. The V gene lost 5 bases and the J gene lost 6 bases, with 20 bases spanning the gap. The V gene's germline CDR1 is MNHNY and CDR2 SVGAGI (reference sequence). The CDR3 spans 15 residues. CDR3 bases: TGTGCCAGCAGTGCCGAGGTGACGGAAGCCTTCGAGCAGTACTTC. Protein product: CASSAEVTEAFEQYF.

J is TRBJ2-3 and V is TRBV7-2; TRBD2 matches at 11 bases. The length of the CDR3 is 18 residues. The V gene's germline CDR1 is SGHTA and CDR2 FQGNSA. V was pared by 6 bases and J by 6 bases, with 17 bases of the junction left unmatched. CDR3 amino acids: CASSHRSRLAGPPDTQYF. Written as DNA, the CDR3 is TGTGCCAGCAGTCATCGTAGCCGACTAGCGGGGCCCCCGGATACGCAGTATTTT. Together with reference TRBV7-2 and TRBJ2-3, the CDR3 gives the full variable domain: GAGVSQSPSNKVTEKGKDVELRCDPISGHTALYWYRQSLGQGLEFLIYFQGNSAPDKSGLPSDRFSAERTGGSVSTLTIQRTQQEDSAVYLCASSHRSRLAGPPDTQYFGPGTRLTVL.

The V call is TRBV28, the J call TRBJ2-7; D may be TRBD1 or TRBD2 (5 bases each). CDR3 size: 14 residues. CDR1 and CDR2 from the germline V gene are MDHEN and SYDVKM. Trimming cost V 4 bases and J 9 bases, with 19 bases left between them. The CDR3 sequence is CASSSGSGHTGQYF. CDR3 DNA: TGTGCCAGCAGTTCAGGGTCGGGGCATACGGGGCAGTACTTC.

The chain has TRBV6-4 and TRBJ1-4, with D hard to call. The CDR3 totals 10 residues. The V end was cut by 10 bases, the J end by 6 bases, with 6 bases between. Germline V lookup: CDR1 MRHNA, CDR2 SNTAGT. CDR3 sequence: CATLHEKLFF. The CDR3 nucleotides read TGTGCCACCTTGCATGAAAAACTGTTTTTT.

The chain links TRBV5-8 to TRBJ1-2, with D hard to call. Trimming pared 0 bases from V and 3 bases from J, leaving 6 bases between. Germline V gene lookup returns CDR1 SGHTS and CDR2 YDEGEE. The CDR3 spans 13 residues. The DNA of the CDR3 is TGTGCCAGCAGCTTGGACGTATACTATGGCTACACCTTC. Its protein is CASSLDVYYGYTF.

The gene calls are TRBV10-3 and TRBJ2-7, with 10 bases matching TRBD1. In germline, CDR1 is ENHRY, CDR2 SYGVKD. V was pared by 5 bases and J by 3 bases, with 7 bases of the junction left unmatched. This CDR3 is built from 15 residues. The CDR3 DNA sequence: TGTGCCATCAGTCCGGGACAGGGGATTAACTACGAGCAGTACTTC. As protein: CAISPGQGINYEQYF.

V and J are TRBV6-6 and TRBJ1-1; D remains ambiguous. Trimming left V 4 bases short and J 7 bases short, with 13 bases between. The germline gives CDR1 MNHNY, CDR2 SVGAGI (reference sequence). The CDR3 runs 13 residues. CDR3 protein: CASSFRPSNEAFF. CDR3 bases: TGTGCCAGCAGTTTCCGACCCTCCAATGAAGCTTTCTTT.

This chain links TRBV2 with TRBJ1-2, with no clear D. V lost 6 bases to trimming and J lost 0 bases, with 11 bases between them. Germline CDR1 and CDR2: SNHLY and FYNNEI. This CDR3 has 14 amino acids. CDR3 DNA sequence: TGTGCCAGCAGCGGAAGTTCGGCTAACTATGGCTACACCTTC. It codes for CASSGSSANYGYTF.

The J gene is TRBJ2-7, the V gene TRBV5-1; perhaps TRBD1 as D (6 bases). V was pared by 0 bases and J by 1 base, with 11 bases between. The CDR3 is 15 residues long. CDR1 and CDR2 from the germline V gene are SGHRS and YFSETQ. In DNA form, the CDR3 reads TGCGCCAGCAGCTTGGGACAGGTAATTTCCTACGAGCAGTACTTC. Translating it yields CASSLGQVISYEQYF.

V usage is TRBV7-3 and J usage is TRBJ1-5, with D uncertain. The CDR3 length is 13 residues. V was trimmed by 5 bases and J by 7 bases, leaving 12 bases between them. The germline CDR1 and CDR2 sequences are SGHTA and FQGTGA. In nucleotides, the CDR3 is TGTGCCAGCAGCCCCCAAGGAGGACAGCCCCAGCATTTT. As protein: CASSPQGGQPQHF.

This clone appeared a single time. The chain has TRBV7-9 and TRBJ2-1; D is ambiguous. The CDR3 length is 14 residues. Germline CDR1 and CDR2: SEHNR and FQNEAQ (reference sequence). Trimming left V 2 bases short and J 10 bases short, with 15 bases between. This chain's CDR3 is CASSLLGANGEQFF. The CDR3 coding sequence is TGTGCCAGCAGCTTATTAGGAGCGAATGGGGAGCAGTTCTTC.

The J gene is TRBJ1-2, the V gene TRBV5-5; D is unresolved. The germline V and J ends were trimmed by 4 bases and 5 bases, with 12 bases remaining between them. CDR1 SGHKS and CDR2 YYEKEE come from the germline V gene (reference sequence). This CDR3 comprises 13 residues. The CDR3 loop reads CASSGVDGYGYTF. Here the CDR3 DNA reads TGTGCCAGCAGCGGTGTTGACGGATATGGCTACACCTTC.

V gene TRBV6-5 combines with J gene TRBJ2-7; possible D gene TRBD2, 5 bases. Germline values: CDR1 MNHEY, CDR2 SVGAGI. The CDR3 contains 13 residues. V dropped 0 bases and J dropped 7 bases, with 10 bases sitting between them. The CDR3 region has the DNA TGTGCCAGCAGTTACTCGAGGGTGGGGGAGCAGTACTTC. It encodes CASSYSRVGEQYF.

This chain connects TRBV7-2 to TRBJ1-4; TRBD1 aligns across 8 bases. Germline V gene sequence: CDR1 SGHTA, CDR2 FQGNSA. This CDR3 comprises 14 residues. The junction had 6 bases not matched to a gene; V was cut back by 4 bases and J by 8 bases. The CDR3 loop reads CASSSGQGGEKLFF. CDR3 coding DNA: TGTGCCAGCAGCTCCGGACAGGGAGGGGAAAAACTGTTTTTT.

The J gene is TRBJ2-7, the V gene TRBV27, with 9 bases fitting TRBD1. The CDR3 runs to 15 residues. The junction had 8 bases not matched to a gene; V was cut back by 4 bases and J by 4 bases. The germline V gene has CDR1 MNHEY and CDR2 SMNVEV (reference sequence). Here the CDR3 reads CASSSRPGQGYEQYF. Here the CDR3 DNA reads TGTGCCAGCAGTTCGCGCCCGGGACAGGGTTACGAGCAGTACTTC.

V and J are TRBV19 and TRBJ2-7; 10 nucleotides match TRBD1. V trimming: 7 bases; J trimming: 5 bases; junction bases outside the gene matches: 8. CDR3 length equals 14 residues. The germline CDR1 and CDR2 sequences are LNHDA and SQIVND (reference sequence). For the CDR3, the DNA is TGTGCCAGTACCCCCGGGACAGGGGCCCACGAGCAGTACTTC. Its translation: CASTPGTGAHEQYF.

The chain couples TRBV19 to TRBJ1-5; 8 nucleotides match TRBD1. Looked up from germline, CDR1 is LNHDA and CDR2 is SQIVND (reference sequence). This CDR3 contains 15 residues. The trim removed 9 bases at V and 1 base at J, leaving 8 bases unmatched. The CDR3 here is CASRVDRESNQPQHF. For the CDR3, the DNA is TGTGCCAGCAGGGTGGACAGGGAGAGCAATCAGCCCCAGCATTTT.

V gene TRBV27 combines with J gene TRBJ2-2; 12 nucleotides align to TRBD1. This CDR3 comprises 17 residues. V gave up 2 bases and J gave up 3 bases; unmatched junction bases: 4. The germline V gene encodes CDR1 MNHEY and CDR2 SMNVEV (reference sequence). CDR3 region: CASSLEGTGGYTGELFF. The CDR3 bases are TGTGCCAGCAGTTTAGAGGGGACAGGGGGCTACACCGGGGAGCTGTTTTTT.

This chain connects TRBV10-2 to TRBJ2-7; 8 nucleotides line up with TRBD1. V lost 6 bases to trimming and J lost 1 base; unmatched junction nucleotides: 8. CDR3 length: 15 amino acids. From germline, CDR1 is WSHSY and CDR2 SAAADI. This CDR3 reads CASRSGTGASYEQYF. The CDR3 DNA reads as TGCGCCAGCAGATCTGGGACAGGAGCTTCCTACGAGCAGTACTTC.

The chain joins TRBV7-8 to TRBJ1-5, with 8 bases that match TRBD1. V gave up 2 bases and J gave up 8 bases; unmatched junction bases: 5. The CDR3 loop spans 14 amino acids. Germline values: CDR1 SGHVS, CDR2 FQNEAQ. The CDR3 DNA reads as TGTGCCAGCAGCTTATTGGACAGGGTTGAGCCCCAGCATTTT. It codes for CASSLLDRVEPQHF. Complete variable domain (other parts from reference TRBV7-8 and TRBJ1-5): GAGVSQSPRYKVAKRGQDVALRCDPISGHVSLFWYQQALGQGPEFLTYFQNEAQLDKSGLPSDRFFAERPEGSVSTLKIQRTQQEDSAVYLCASSLLDRVEPQHFGDGTRLSIL.

This chain links TRBV12-5 with TRBJ2-3; no definite D call. Trimming took off 6 bases at V and 9 bases at J, with 13 bases between the two ends. The length of the CDR3 is 12 residues. Germline values: CDR1 LGHNT, CDR2 FRNRAP. The CDR3 DNA reads as TGTGCTAGTGGAACAGAAGGTAACACGCAGTATTTT. It codes for CASGTEGNTQYF.

J is TRBJ2-5 and V is TRBV5-4, with D possibly being TRBD1 (6 bases). In germline, CDR1 is SGHNT, CDR2 YYREEE (reference sequence). V lost 3 bases and J lost 2, with 14 bases in between. The CDR3 consists of 15 residues. The CDR3 bases are TGTGCCAGCAGCTCAAAAAGGGGACAACAAGAGACCCAGTACTTC. Translation: CASSSKRGQQETQYF. Using reference TRBV5-4 and TRBJ2-5 for the parts outside the CDR3, the full variable domain is ETGVTQSPTHLIKTRGQQVTLRCSSQSGHNTVSWYQQALGQGPQFIFQYYREEENGRGNFPPRFSGLQFPNYSSELNVNALELDDSALYLCASSSKRGQQETQYFGPGTRLLVL.